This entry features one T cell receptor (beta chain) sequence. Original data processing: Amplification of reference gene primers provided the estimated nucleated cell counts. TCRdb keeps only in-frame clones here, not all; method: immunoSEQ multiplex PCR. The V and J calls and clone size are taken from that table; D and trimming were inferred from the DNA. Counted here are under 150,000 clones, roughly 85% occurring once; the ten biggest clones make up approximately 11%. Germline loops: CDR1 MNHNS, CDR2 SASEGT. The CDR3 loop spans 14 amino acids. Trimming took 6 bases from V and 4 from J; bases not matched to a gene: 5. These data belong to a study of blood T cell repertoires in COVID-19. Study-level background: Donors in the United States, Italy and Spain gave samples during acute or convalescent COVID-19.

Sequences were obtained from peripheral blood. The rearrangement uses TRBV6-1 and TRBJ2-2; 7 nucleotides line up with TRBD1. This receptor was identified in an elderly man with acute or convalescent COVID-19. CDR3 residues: CASSPTGPTGELFF. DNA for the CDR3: TGTGCCAGCAGCCCGACAGGGCCCACCGGGGAGCTGTTTTTT.